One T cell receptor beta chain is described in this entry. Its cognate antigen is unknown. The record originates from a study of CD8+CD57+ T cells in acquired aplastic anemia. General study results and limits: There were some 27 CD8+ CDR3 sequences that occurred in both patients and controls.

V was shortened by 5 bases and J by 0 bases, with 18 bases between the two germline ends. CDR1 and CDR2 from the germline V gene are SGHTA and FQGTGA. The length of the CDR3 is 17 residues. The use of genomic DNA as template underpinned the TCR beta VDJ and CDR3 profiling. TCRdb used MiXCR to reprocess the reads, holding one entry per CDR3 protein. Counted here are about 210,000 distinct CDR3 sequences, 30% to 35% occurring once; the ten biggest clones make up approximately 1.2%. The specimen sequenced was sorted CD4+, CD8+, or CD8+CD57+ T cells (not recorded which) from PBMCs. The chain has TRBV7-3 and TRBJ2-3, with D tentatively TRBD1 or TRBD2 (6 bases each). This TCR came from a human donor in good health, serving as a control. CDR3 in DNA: TGTGCCAGCAGCCCAGGGCCCCGGGGGCAGAGCACAGATACGCAGTATTTT. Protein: CASSPGPRGQSTDTQYF.